This T cell receptor beta chain was recorded in a study of T cell repertoires in cytomegalovirus infection. The CDR3 length is 13 residues. CDR1 is SGHNT, CDR2 YYREEE, per germline (reference sequence). Germline trimming cut 3 bases from V and 6 bases from J; bases unmatched to any gene: 5. TCRdb reanalysed the reads using MiXCR and keeps one entry per CDR3 protein. Of fewer than 350,000 distinct CDR3 sequences in the sample, more than 8% were seen once. V is TRBV5-4 and J is TRBJ2-7; 8 bases map to TRBD2. The material sequenced was PBMCs. The origin of this receptor is a human donor in good health (CMV status not recorded). Some clones in this sample may be carry-over from other donors' samples. The CDR3, as DNA: TGTGCCAGCAGCTCAGTCCGGGGGGGCGAGCAGTACTTC. This sequence encodes CASSSVRGGEQYF.